This T cell receptor beta chain is from a study of blood T cell repertoires in COVID-19 (dated by TCRdb to 2020 to 2022). A note on the overall study: Samples from collaborators originated in the United States, Italy and Spain and spanned both the acute and convalescent phases of COVID-19. The samples were drawn from the first 160 participants of the ongoing ImmuneRACE study and from 1,254 subjects provided by 6 global collaborators. Subjects who had been exposed to COVID-19, were actively infected with it, or had recovered from it provided the deeply sampled blood TCRbeta repertoires that made up the dataset. The repertoires were released in a freely available public database intended as a resource for research on the immune response to SARS-CoV-2. The material from the prospective study consisted of cDNA or gDNA derived from T cells, B-cell-depleted T cells, or PBMCs. HLA class I and class II types, where available, came from metadata supplied by the sample provider rather than from assay-based typing. A de-identified subject ID, COVID-19 status, age in years and sex were almost always included in the sample metadata. What the authors observed across the whole study: Clinical and demographic metadata were provided uncurated, with the amount varying by source and participant.

TCRbeta CDR3 regions were amplified from genomic DNA by means of the immunoSEQ Assay, a bias-controlled multiplex PCR. The source study handled its data this way. Nucleated cell counts per sample were estimated from amplification of reference gene primers within the assay. To quantify the absolute abundance of each unique TCRbeta CDR3 rearrangement, sequence reads were collapsed and filtered. Productive Simpson clonality was computed per sample as the square root of Simpson's diversity index over productive rearrangements. The table comes from immuneACCESS by way of TCRdb, which keeps in-frame sequences with V and J called. Part of the clones is missing from these tables; in studies checked, under half for an unresolved V gene and the rest for unknown reasons. The V and J calls and clone size were taken over from that table, and D and trimming were inferred from the DNA. In all, the sample holds roughly 30,000 clones, and around 89% of those were seen once. The top ten constitute approximately 6.2% of the sample.

Collaborating institutions collected whole blood in K2EDTA tubes following their own protocols. For TCRbeta analysis, collaborators shipped samples as frozen whole blood, isolated PBMCs, or DNA extracted from either of those sample types. As for this clone: Its antigen has not been determined. Nothing much larger sits one base from this clone, and base qualities are not available.

Per the germline V gene, ENHRY is the CDR1 and SYGVKD is the CDR2. From the cysteine through the phenylalanine, the CDR3 covers 13 amino acids. Here the CDR3 DNA is all that survives: 39 bases in frame from base 1. Trimming removed 7 bases from V and 0 bases from J; the gene matches leave 1 base unexplained. The material sequenced was peripheral blood. Here the chain combines TRBV10-3 and TRBJ2-3, with 7 junctional bases fitting TRBD1. The TCR was taken from a human donor in a cohort sampled during active COVID-19. In nucleotides, the sequence is TGTGCCATCAAGGACAGGAGCACAGATACGCAGTATTTT. Its amino acids are CAIKDRSTDTQYF.